The entry that follows covers one TCR beta chain sequence. Its antigen is still unknown. This sample was taken from a study of multiple sclerosis patients with progressive multifocal leukoencephalopathy. This was a survey-level run. Spiked into each PCR were synthetic inline TR CDR3 controls of all V-J pairings. Here immunoSEQ multiplex PCR was the method, and the copy in TCRdb shows in-frame clones only, minus some. The sample has roughly 31,000 clones, about nine tenths seen once. Study outcomes and limitations: Whether JC virus or general immunocompromise explains the findings remained unclear.

Time point in this sample: before natalizumab initiation. The sequenced sample consisted of PBMCs. The receptor was derived from a human donor with multiple sclerosis.

Here the CDR3 reads CASSLRSGRVSYNEQFF. The CDR3, as DNA: TGTGCCAGCAGCTTAAGGAGCGGGAGGGTATCCTACAATGAGCAGTTCTTC. V is TRBV7-2 and J is TRBJ2-1; 10 bases are a match to TRBD2. CDR3 size: 17 residues. Germline-derived CDR1 and CDR2 are SGHTA and FQGNSA. Germline trimming cut 2 bases from V and 1 base from J; bases unmatched to any gene: 5.